This is a list of T cell receptor beta chains from one sample in a study of blood T cell repertoires in COVID-19. TCRdb's table, derived via immunoSEQ multiplex PCR, lists solely in-frame clones and lacks some. In the table there are around 340,000 clones, approximately 86% of which are singletons. The source material was peripheral blood. The source is a woman between 55 and 75 years old with COVID-19, enrolled during active disease. CDR3s include the opening cysteine and the closing phenylalanine or tryptophan. A D gene is named only where the DNA matches it firmly. Not every row has a clone size; where given, it reads once, few, many or a size class.

>TRBJ1-5|NA|TRBV6-5|NA
CASSSGGGQPQHF
TGTGCCAGCAGTTCGGGGGGTGGTCAGCCCCAGCATTTT
>TRBJ1-2|NA|TRBV7-8|TRBD1
CASSLADRARGYTF
TGTGCCAGCAGCTTAGCGGACAGGGCAAGGGGCTACACCTTC
>TRBJ1-1|NA|TRBV14|NA
CASSQQGVAEAFF
TGTGCCAGCAGCCAACAAGGGGTGGCTGAAGCTTTCTTT
>TRBJ1-5|NA|TRBV19|NA
CASSIVDGGYQPQHF
TGTGCCAGTAGTATAGTGGATGGGGGGTATCAGCCCCAGCATTTT
>TRBJ1-1|NA|TRBV30|NA
CAWSWAGGDGGTEAFF
TGTGCCTGGAGTTGGGCCGGGGGGGACGGAGGGACTGAAGCTTTCTTT
>TRBJ2-3|NA|TRBV6-5|NA
CASRSVTDTQYF
TGTGCCAGCAGAAGCGTAACAGATACGCAGTATTTT
>TRBJ1-2|NA|TRBV7-9|TRBD1
CASSYSGQADGYTF
TGTGCCAGCAGCTACTCAGGACAGGCCGATGGCTACACCTTC
>TRBJ1-6|NA|TRBV7-2|NA
CASSPRSGTTTFYNSPLHF
TGTGCCAGCAGCCCTCGCTCCGGGACAACAACTTTTTATAATTCACCCCTCCACTTT
>TRBJ2-7|NA|TRBV6-5|TRBD1
CASSYSHRGRYEQYF
TGTGCCAGCAGTTACTCGCACAGGGGGCGCTACGAGCAGTACTTC
>TRBJ1-1|many|TRBV7-2|TRBD1
CASSPGQANTEAFF
TGTGCCAGCAGCCCGGGACAGGCGAACACTGAAGCTTTCTTT
>TRBJ1-1|NA|TRBV6-5|TRBD1
CASSRTGPAEAFF
TGTGCCAGCAGTAGGACAGGGCCCGCTGAAGCTTTCTTT
>TRBJ1-1|NA|TRBV5-1|NA
CASSFDGMNTEAFF
TGCGCCAGCAGCTTCGACGGGATGAACACTGAAGCTTTCTTT
>TRBJ1-4|NA|TRBV24-1|NA
CATSDGVGKLFF
TGTGCCACCAGTGATGGAGTGGGAAAACTGTTTTTT
>TRBJ2-5|NA|TRBV6-5|TRBD1
CASSPGQHRQETQYF
TGTGCCAGCAGTCCGGGACAGCATCGGCAAGAGACCCAGTACTTC
>TRBJ2-1|NA|TRBV6-5|NA
CASSYTGEQFF
TGTGCCAGCAGTTACACCGGTGAGCAGTTCTTC
>TRBJ2-5|NA|TRBV19|TRBD1
CASGDRTQYF
TGTGCCAGTGGGGACAGGACCCAGTACTTC
>TRBJ1-5|NA|TRBV5-3|NA
CARSLGDVGLGNQPQHF
TGTGCCAGAAGCTTGGGTGACGTGGGGCTTGGCAATCAGCCCCAGCATTTT
>TRBJ2-2|NA|TRBV13|NA
CASSNRRAGELFF
TGTGCCAGCAGCAACAGGCGCGCCGGGGAGCTGTTTTTT
>TRBJ1-1|NA|TRBV7-3|TRBD1
CASSRTGGLLTEAFF
TGTGCCAGCAGCCGGACAGGGGGCCTTTTAACTGAAGCTTTCTTT
>TRBJ1-1|few|TRBV7-8|TRBD1
CASRKTRGLDTEAFF
TGTGCCAGCAGAAAAACCAGGGGGCTGGACACTGAAGCTTTCTTT
>TRBJ2-1|NA|TRBV6-2/TRBV6-3|NA
CASSYGTPSNEQFF
TGTGCCAGCAGTTACGGCACCCCCTCCAATGAGCAGTTCTTC
>TRBJ2-5|NA|TRBV6-5|TRBD1
CASSLDRDETQYF
TGTGCCAGCAGTTTAGACAGGGATGAGACCCAGTACTTC
>TRBJ2-7|NA|TRBV4-1|TRBD1
CASSQDGQGSSYEQYF
TGCGCCAGCAGCCAAGATGGACAGGGGAGCTCCTACGAGCAGTACTTC
>TRBJ1-2|once|TRBV10-1|TRBD1
CASRKQGGRIYGYTF
TGCGCCAGCAGGAAGCAGGGGGGACGAATATATGGCTACACCTTC
>TRBJ1-2|NA|TRBV5-4|TRBD1
CASRIGTGSIGGYTF
TGTGCCAGCAGGATAGGGACAGGGAGTATCGGTGGCTACACCTTC
>TRBJ1-5|NA|TRBV7-2|NA
CASSSTLGGVTPQHF
TGTGCCAGCAGCTCTACCCTGGGGGGTGTAACGCCCCAGCATTTT
>TRBJ1-1|NA|TRBV5-1|TRBD1
CASSFTPGQGAAFF
TGCGCCAGCAGCTTTACACCGGGACAGGGTGCAGCTTTCTTT
>TRBJ1-2|NA|TRBV5-1|NA
CASSSPGGLGYGYTF
TGCGCCAGCAGCTCCCCGGGGGGCCTCGGCTATGGCTACACCTTC
>TRBJ1-1|NA|TRBV27|TRBD1
CASSLGTANTEAFF
TGTGCCAGCAGTTTAGGGACAGCCAACACTGAAGCTTTCTTT